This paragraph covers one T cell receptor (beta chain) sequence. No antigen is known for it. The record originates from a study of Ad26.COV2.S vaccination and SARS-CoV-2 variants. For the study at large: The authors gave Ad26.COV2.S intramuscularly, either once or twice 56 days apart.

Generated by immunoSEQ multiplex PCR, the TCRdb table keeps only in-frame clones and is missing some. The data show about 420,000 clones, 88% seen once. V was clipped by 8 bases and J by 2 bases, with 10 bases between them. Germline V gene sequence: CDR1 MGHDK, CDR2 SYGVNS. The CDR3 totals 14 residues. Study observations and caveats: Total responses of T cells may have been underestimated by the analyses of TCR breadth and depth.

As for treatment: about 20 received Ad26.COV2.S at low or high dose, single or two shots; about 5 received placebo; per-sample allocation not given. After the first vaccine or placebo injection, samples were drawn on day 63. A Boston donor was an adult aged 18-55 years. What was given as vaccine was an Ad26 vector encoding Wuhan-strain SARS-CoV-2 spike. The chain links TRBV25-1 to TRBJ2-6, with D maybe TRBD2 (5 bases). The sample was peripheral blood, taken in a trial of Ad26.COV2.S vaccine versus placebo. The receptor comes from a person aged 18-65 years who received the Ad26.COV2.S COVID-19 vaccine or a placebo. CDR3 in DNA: TGTGCCAGCGCCGGGGTCGCTGGGGCCAACGTCCTGACTTTC. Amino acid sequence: CASAGVAGANVLTF.